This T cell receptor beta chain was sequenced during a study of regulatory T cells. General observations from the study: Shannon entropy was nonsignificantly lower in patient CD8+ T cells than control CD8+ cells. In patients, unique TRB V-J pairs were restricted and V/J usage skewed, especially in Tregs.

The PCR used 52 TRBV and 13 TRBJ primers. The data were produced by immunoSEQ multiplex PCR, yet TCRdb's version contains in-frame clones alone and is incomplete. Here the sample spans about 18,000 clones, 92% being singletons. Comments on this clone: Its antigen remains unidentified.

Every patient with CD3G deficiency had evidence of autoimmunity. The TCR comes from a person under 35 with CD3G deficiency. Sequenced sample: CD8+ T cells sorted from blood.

The DNA for the CDR3 is TGTGCCTGGATGGGGGGGCCGAATGAGCAGTTCTTC. Amino acids: CAWMGGPNEQFF. The chain uses TRBV30 and TRBJ2-1, with D possibly matching TRBD2 (7 bases). This CDR3 region has 12 residues. V was shortened by 4 bases and J by 7 bases, with 11 bases between the two germline ends. CDR1 is GTSNPN, CDR2 SVGIG, per germline (reference sequence).